The present T cell receptor (beta chain) was sequenced within a study of blood T cell repertoires in COVID-19. Unmatched junction bases numbered 19, after V lost 5 bases and J lost 17 bases. The CDR3 consists of 15 residues. Clones were sequenced by immunoSEQ multiplex PCR, and TCRdb holds only the in-frame ones, with some missing. This table has some 400,000 clones, roughly 80% appearing once. The chain carries TRBV5-3 and TRBJ1-4; 9 nucleotides line up with TRBD1. TRBV5-3 is known as an ORF, though its function is uncertain. The sequence was collected from a human donor with acute or convalescent COVID-19. The donor label of this sample is uncertain. The sample was peripheral blood. The CDR3 protein is CARSLPRANRGRVFF. The CDR3 region has the DNA TGTGCCAGAAGTTTACCGAGGGCCAACAGGGGGCGCGTCTTTTTT.